This is a list of T cell receptor beta chains from one sample in a study of PD-L1 blockade in urothelial cancer. Some clones are missing from TCRdb's copy, which holds only in-frame ones; the method was immunoSEQ multiplex PCR. Of 53,000 or so clones in the sample, more than 75% were seen once. The specimen comprised PBMCs, sampled around atezolizumab (anti-PD-L1) treatment. These receptors all come from a man in his fifties or sixties with urothelial cancer. CDR3s include the opening cysteine and the closing phenylalanine or tryptophan. The order of the fields is clone size, V gene, D gene, J gene, CDR3 DNA, CDR3 protein. D genes are given only for firm matches. Not every row has a clone size; where given, it reads once, few, many or a size class.

>.|TRBV30|TRBD2|TRBJ2-3
TGTGCCTGGAGTCCTCTAGCGGGACCTAGCACAGATACGCAGTATTTT
CAWSPLAGPSTDTQYF
>few|TRBV5-5|.|TRBJ2-7
TGTGCCAGCAGCCCACTACCCCTCTACGAGCAGTACTTC
CASSPLPLYEQYF
>.|TRBV28|.|TRBJ2-7
TGTGCCAGCAGACCGACTAGCTACGAGCAGTACTTC
CASRPTSYEQYF
>.|TRBV6-6|TRBD1|TRBJ1-1
TGTGCCAGCAAGTCAGAGGGGGCCAAGAGCACTGAAGCTTTCTTT
CASKSEGAKSTEAFF
>.|TRBV9|.|TRBJ2-3
TGTGCCAGCAGCGTAGAATTGGGGGGAACAGATACGCAGTATTTT
CASSVELGGTDTQYF
>.|TRBV19|TRBD1|TRBJ1-2
TGTGCCAGTAGTCTCGCCGGGACAGGGGGCTCCTATGGCTACACCTTC
CASSLAGTGGSYGYTF
>.|TRBV7-6|TRBD2|TRBJ2-3
TGTGCCAGCAGCCCGGGGACTAGCGGCAGCACAGATACGCAGTATTTT
CASSPGTSGSTDTQYF
>.|TRBV5-1|TRBD2|TRBJ2-3
TGCGCCAGCAGCTGGACTAGCGGGGGTGGAGATACGCAGTATTTT
CASSWTSGGGDTQYF
>.|TRBV5-6|TRBD1|TRBJ2-1
TGTGCCAGCAGCTTTTCGACCGGGACAGGGAGTGAGCAGTTCTTC
CASSFSTGTGSEQFF
>.|TRBV5-5|TRBD2|TRBJ2-2
TGTGCCAGCAGCGGCCATAGCGGGAGAGGTACCGGGGAGCTGTTTTTT
CASSGHSGRGTGELFF
>.|TRBV9|.|TRBJ2-4
TGTGCCAGCAGCGTAGATCACGGAAACATTCAGTACTTC
CASSVDHGNIQYF
>.|TRBV4-2|TRBD1|TRBJ1-4
TGTGCCAGCAGCCAAGACAGGGGGTGGAATGAAAAACTGTTTTTT
CASSQDRGWNEKLFF
>once|TRBV2|TRBD1|TRBJ1-5
TGTGCTTCGACCAGGGGGCTCTATCAGCCCCAGCATTTT
CASTRGLYQPQHF
>.|TRBV7-9|.|TRBJ1-4
TGTGCCAGCAGCTTAGGAGGGGGTGGGGAAAAACTGTTTTTT
CASSLGGGGEKLFF
>.|TRBV30|.|TRBJ2-1
TGTGCCTGGAGTGTACAGGGGGGGCACACGGAGCAGTTCTTC
CAWSVQGGHTEQFF
>once|TRBV19|.|TRBJ2-5
TGTGCCAGCTCAGACAGGACCTACTACCAAGAGACCCAGTACTTC
CASSDRTYYQETQYF
>.|TRBV27|TRBD2|TRBJ2-1
TGTGCCAGCAGTCCGACAGTGGTTCATAGCGGGAGGAATGAGCAGTTCTTC
CASSPTVVHSGRNEQFF
>.|TRBV9|TRBD2|TRBJ2-3
TGTGCCAGCAGCGTAGACACTAGCGGAGTCACAGATACGCAGTATTTT
CASSVDTSGVTDTQYF
>.|TRBV4-1|TRBD1|TRBJ2-5
TGCGCCAGCAGCCAAGAGGGGACAGGGAAAGAGACCCAGTACTTC
CASSQEGTGKETQYF
>.|TRBV2|TRBD2|TRBJ2-1
TGTGCCAGCAGTGTTGGACTAGCGGGAGGCAATGAGCAGTTCTTC
CASSVGLAGGNEQFF
>once|TRBV7-3|.|TRBJ2-2
TGTGCCAGCAGCTTAACTAGCGGACGATCCACCGGGGAGCTGTTTTTT
CASSLTSGRSTGELFF
>.|TRBV28|TRBD2|TRBJ2-5
TGTGCCAGCAGTTTTTTTGGTCGGCGGGAGCAGCAAGAGACCCAGTACTTC
CASSFFGRREQQETQYF
>.|TRBV6-1|TRBD2|TRBJ2-3
TGTGCCAGCAGTGAAGACAGGGGGCTAGCGGGAGGACAACGGCCAGATACGCAGTATTTT
CASSEDRGLAGGQRPDTQYF
>.|TRBV18|TRBD2|TRBJ2-7
TGTGCCAGCTCAGCACCGGGACTAGCCTACGAGCAGTACTTC
CASSAPGLAYEQYF
>.|TRBV5-4|.|TRBJ2-3
TGTGCCTCAGAGGAGGGGGGGGAGGTAACAGATACGCAGTATTTT
CASEEGGEVTDTQYF
>.|TRBV6-1|.|TRBJ2-7
TGTGCCAGCACCCGGGACAACCTCCGGCGGTACTTC
CASTRDNLRRYF
>.|TRBV30|.|TRBJ1-3
TGTGCCTGGAGTGTCGAGGGAAACACCATATATTTT
CAWSVEGNTIYF
>few|TRBV15|TRBD1|TRBJ2-1
TGTGCCACCAGCAAGGGGACAGGGGACAATGAGCAGTTCTTC
CATSKGTGDNEQFF